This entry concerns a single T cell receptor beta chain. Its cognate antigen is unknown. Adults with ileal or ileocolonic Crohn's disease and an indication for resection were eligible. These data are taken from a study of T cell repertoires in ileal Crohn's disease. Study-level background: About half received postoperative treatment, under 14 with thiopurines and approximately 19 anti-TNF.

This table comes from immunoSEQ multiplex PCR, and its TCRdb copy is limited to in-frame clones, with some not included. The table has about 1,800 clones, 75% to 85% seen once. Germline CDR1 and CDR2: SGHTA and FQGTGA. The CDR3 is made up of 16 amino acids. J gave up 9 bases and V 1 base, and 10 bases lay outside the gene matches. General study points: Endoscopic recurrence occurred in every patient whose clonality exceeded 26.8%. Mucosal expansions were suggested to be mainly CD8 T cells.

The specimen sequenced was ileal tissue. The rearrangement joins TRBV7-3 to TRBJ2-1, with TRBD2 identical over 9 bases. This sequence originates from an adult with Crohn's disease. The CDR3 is CASSLSGGASRGEQFF. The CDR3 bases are TGTGCCAGCAGCTTAAGCGGGGGGGCTTCTCGCGGTGAGCAGTTCTTC.